The 10 T cell receptor beta chains below all came from one sample that was sequenced in a study of vaccination and CD4 T cells after COVID-19 (dated by TCRdb to between 2021 and 2024). Library construction relied on PCR. Instrument used: Illumina iSeq 100. DNA from cultured CD4+ T cells underwent TCR sequencing with the Oncomine TCR Beta short-read assay at the Johns Hopkins FTIC core. In-frame beta chains were kept once TCRdb had trimmed the public reads at Q25 with fastp and called clones with MiXCR. For every CDR3 protein sequence, its rows merge into one entry that carries the most common genes and DNA. Present in this sample are 17,000 or so distinct CDR3 sequences, 35% to 40% of which were seen just once. The ten top clones hold around 12% of the sample. In light of the paper, this sample's treatment or condition label describes: approximately 11-day PBMC culture with coronavirus spike peptide pools or control peptides (ViraFEST assay).

These receptors' antigens are unknown. Sequences were obtained from CD4+ T cells from blood, cultured in vitro. The receptor source for this set is a human donor who had recovered from COVID-19.

V and J are TRBV9 and TRBJ2-2; a weak D match, TRBD2 (6 bases). The CDR3 has 13 amino acids. V shed 3 bases and J shed 9 bases, with 12 bases lying between them. Looked up from germline, CDR1 is SGDLS and CDR2 is YYNGEE. The CDR3 DNA is TGTGCCAGCAGCGATGGGACTTTCCGGGAGCTGTTTTTT. Its protein product is CASSDGTFRELFF.

This clonotype was observed a single time. This rearrangement joins TRBV30 to TRBJ2-1; D not resolved. The CDR3 contains 12 residues. Germline V gene lookup returns CDR1 GTSNPN and CDR2 SVGIG (reference sequence). V lost 3 bases to trimming and J lost 4 bases, with 7 bases between them. The CDR3 reads CAWRPLYNEQFF. The CDR3 nucleotides read TGTGCCTGGAGACCGTTGTACAATGAGCAGTTCTTC.

This chain uses TRBV23-1 with TRBJ1-2; D is undetermined. TRBV23-1 is an open reading frame, and its role is uncertain. V was cut by 1 base and J by 3 bases, with 15 bases left in between. The CDR3 covers 16 residues. CDR3: CASSQFGPGDDYGYTF. The CDR3 coding sequence is TGCGCCAGCAGTCAATTCGGCCCCGGGGATGACTATGGCTACACCTTC.

The CDR3 sequence: CASSEGLDGIQYF. CDR3 DNA: TGTGCCAGTAGCGAGGGACTAGATGGCATTCAGTACTTC. The chain employs TRBV19 and TRBJ2-4; 8 bases match TRBD2. Germline V lookup: CDR1 LNHDA, CDR2 SQIVND (reference sequence). This CDR3 comprises 13 residues. V shed 6 bases, J shed 9 bases, and the junction held 7 bases outside the gene matches.

This chain uses TRBV28 with TRBJ2-5; D gene ambiguous. The germline V gene encodes CDR1 MDHEN and CDR2 SYDVKM. Trimming left V 7 bases short and J 0 bases short, with 9 bases between. The CDR3 is 13 amino acids. The CDR3 sequence: CASNIQNQETQYF. The DNA of the CDR3 is TGTGCCAGCAACATACAGAACCAAGAGACCCAGTACTTC.

The chain employs TRBV2 and TRBJ2-5, with TRBD1 matching over 7 bases. The germline V gene has CDR1 SNHLY and CDR2 FYNNEI. This CDR3 comprises 15 residues. Trimming removed 7 bases from V and 1 base from J; junction bases left unmatched: 9. CDR3 amino acids: CASTRDRISQETQYF. The CDR3 DNA is TGTGCCAGCACCAGGGACAGAATCTCCCAAGAGACCCAGTACTTC.

V gene TRBV20-1 combines with J gene TRBJ2-2; 10 bases line up with TRBD1. CDR3 length: 14 residues. In germline, CDR1 is DFQATT, CDR2 SNEGSKA (reference sequence). V shed 5 bases and J 5 bases; nucleotides not matched to a gene: 5. CDR3 sequence: CSAETGGFTGELFF. CDR3 DNA: TGCAGTGCTGAGACAGGGGGCTTTACCGGGGAGCTGTTTTTT.

The V and J genes are TRBV12-3 or TRBV12-4 and TRBJ2-2; D not certain. V dropped 8 bases and J dropped 3 bases, with 4 bases sitting between them. The CDR3 runs to 11 residues. CDR3 bases: TGTGCCAGCGGTTACACCGGGGAGCTGTTTTTT. It yields the protein CASGYTGELFF.

This clonotype was seen a few times. V usage is TRBV6-1 and J usage is TRBJ1-2, with 7 bases aligning to TRBD1. CDR1 and CDR2 from the germline V gene are MNHNS and SASEGT. The V gene end was trimmed by 6 bases and the J gene end by 0 bases; junction bases not matched to a gene: 10. This CDR3 spans 16 amino acids. In DNA form, the CDR3 reads TGTGCCAGCAGCCCACACGGGACAGAAACTAACTATGGCTACACCTTC. It specifies CASSPHGTETNYGYTF.

The DNA for the CDR3 is TGTGCCAGCAGCTTCACAGGGGTTGGGGCCAACGTCCTGACTTTC. Translation gives CASSFTGVGANVLTF. V is TRBV7-2 and J is TRBJ2-6; 7 bases align to TRBD1. The CDR3 contains 15 residues. From germline, CDR1 is SGHTA and CDR2 FQGNSA. The trim removed 3 bases at V and 3 bases at J, leaving 2 bases unmatched.